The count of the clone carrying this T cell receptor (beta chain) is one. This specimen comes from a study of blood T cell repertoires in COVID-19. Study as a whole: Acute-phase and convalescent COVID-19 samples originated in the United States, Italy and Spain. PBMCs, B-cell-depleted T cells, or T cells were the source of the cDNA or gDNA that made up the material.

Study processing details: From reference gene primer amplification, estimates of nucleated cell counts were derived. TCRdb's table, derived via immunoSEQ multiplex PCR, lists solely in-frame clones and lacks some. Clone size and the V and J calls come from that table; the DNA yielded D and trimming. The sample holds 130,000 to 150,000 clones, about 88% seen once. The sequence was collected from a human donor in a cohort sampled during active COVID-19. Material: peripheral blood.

The CDR3 loop is CASSLAAGGIGEQFF. In DNA, the CDR3 is TGCGCCAGCAGCTTGGCCGCAGGGGGCATCGGTGAGCAGTTCTTC. The chain carries TRBV5-1 and TRBJ2-1; 8 bases fit TRBD1. Germline CDR1 and CDR2: SGHRS and YFSETQ. J was trimmed by 9 bases and V by 0 bases; bases with no gene match: 8. The CDR3 length is 15 residues.